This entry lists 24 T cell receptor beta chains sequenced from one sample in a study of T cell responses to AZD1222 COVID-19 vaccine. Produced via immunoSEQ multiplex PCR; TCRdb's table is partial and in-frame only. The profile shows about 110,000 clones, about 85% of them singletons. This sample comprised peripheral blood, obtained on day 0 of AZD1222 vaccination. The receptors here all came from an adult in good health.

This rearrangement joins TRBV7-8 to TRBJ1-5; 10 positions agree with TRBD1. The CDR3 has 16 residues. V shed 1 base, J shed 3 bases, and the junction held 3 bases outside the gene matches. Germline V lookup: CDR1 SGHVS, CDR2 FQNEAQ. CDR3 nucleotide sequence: TGTGCCAGCAGCTTAGGCGACAGGGGGCTCAATCAGCCCCAGCATTTT. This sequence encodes CASSLGDRGLNQPQHF.

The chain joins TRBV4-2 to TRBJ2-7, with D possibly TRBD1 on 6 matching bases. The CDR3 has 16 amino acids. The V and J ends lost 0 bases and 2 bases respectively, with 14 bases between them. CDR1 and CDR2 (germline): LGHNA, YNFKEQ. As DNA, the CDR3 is TGTGCCAGCAGCCAAGATATGCAGGGGCTCCCCTACGAGCAGTACTTC. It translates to CASSQDMQGLPYEQYF.

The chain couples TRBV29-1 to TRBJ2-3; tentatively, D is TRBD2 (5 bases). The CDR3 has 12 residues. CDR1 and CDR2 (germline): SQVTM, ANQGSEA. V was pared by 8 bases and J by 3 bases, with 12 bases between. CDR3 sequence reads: CSLAPGTDTQYF. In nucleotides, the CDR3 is TGCAGCTTAGCCCCGGGGACAGATACGCAGTATTTT.

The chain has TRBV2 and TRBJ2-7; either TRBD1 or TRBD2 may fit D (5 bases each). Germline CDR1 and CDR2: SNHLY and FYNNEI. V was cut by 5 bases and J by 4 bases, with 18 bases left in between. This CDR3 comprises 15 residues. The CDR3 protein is CASSLTGTDIYEQYF. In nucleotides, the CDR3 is TGTGCCAGCAGTCTAACCGGGACGGACATTTACGAGCAGTACTTC.

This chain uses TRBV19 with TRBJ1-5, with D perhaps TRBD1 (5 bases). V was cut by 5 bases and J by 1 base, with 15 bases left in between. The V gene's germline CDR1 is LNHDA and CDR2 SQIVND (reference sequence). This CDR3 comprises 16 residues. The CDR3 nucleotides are TGTGCCAGTAGTCCATCAGGGCAATTGAGCAATCAGCCCCAGCATTTT. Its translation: CASSPSGQLSNQPQHF. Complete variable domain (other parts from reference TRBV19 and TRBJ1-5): DGGITQSPKYLFRKEGQNVTLSCEQNLNHDAMYWYRQDPGQGLRLIYYSQIVNDFQKGDIAEGYSVSREKKESFPLTVTSAQKNPTAFYLCASSPSGQLSNQPQHFGDGTRLSIL.

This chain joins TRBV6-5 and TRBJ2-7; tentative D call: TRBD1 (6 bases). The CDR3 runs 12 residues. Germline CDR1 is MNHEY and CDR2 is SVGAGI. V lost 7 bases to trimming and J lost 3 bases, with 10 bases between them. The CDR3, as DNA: TGTGCCAGCACCTTGGACAGCTACGAGCAGTACTTC. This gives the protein CASTLDSYEQYF.

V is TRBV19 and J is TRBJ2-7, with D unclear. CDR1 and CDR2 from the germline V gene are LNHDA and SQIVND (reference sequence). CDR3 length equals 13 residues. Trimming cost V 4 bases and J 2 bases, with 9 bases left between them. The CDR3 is CASSSRRAYEQYF. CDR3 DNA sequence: TGTGCCAGTAGTAGCAGACGAGCCTACGAGCAGTACTTC.

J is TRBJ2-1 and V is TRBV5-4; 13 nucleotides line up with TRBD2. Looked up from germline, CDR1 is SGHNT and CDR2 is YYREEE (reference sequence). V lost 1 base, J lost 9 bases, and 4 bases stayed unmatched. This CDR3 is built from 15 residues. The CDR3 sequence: CASSLTSGRDGEQFF. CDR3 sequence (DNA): TGTGCCAGCAGCTTGACTAGCGGGAGGGACGGTGAGCAGTTCTTC.

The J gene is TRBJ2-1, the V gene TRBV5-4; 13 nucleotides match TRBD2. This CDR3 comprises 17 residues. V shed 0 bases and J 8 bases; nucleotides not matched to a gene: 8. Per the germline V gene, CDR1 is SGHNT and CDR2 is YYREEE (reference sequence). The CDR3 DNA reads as TGTGCCAGCAGCTTGGGACTAGCGGGAGGATCGGGCGATGAGCAGTTCTTC. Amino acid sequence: CASSLGLAGGSGDEQFF.

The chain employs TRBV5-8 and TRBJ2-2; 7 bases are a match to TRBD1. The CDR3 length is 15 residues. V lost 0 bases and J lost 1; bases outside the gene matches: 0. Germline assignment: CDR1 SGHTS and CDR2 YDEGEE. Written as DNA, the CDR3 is TGTGCCAGCAGCTTGGGGACAGGGAACACCGGGGAGCTGTTTTTT. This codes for CASSLGTGNTGELFF. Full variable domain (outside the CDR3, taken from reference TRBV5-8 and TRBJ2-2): EAGVTQSPTHLIKTRGQQATLRCSPISGHTSVYWYQQALGLGLQFLLWYDEGEERNRGNFPPRFSGRQFPNYSSELNVNALELEDSALYLCASSLGTGNTGELFFGEGSRLTVL.

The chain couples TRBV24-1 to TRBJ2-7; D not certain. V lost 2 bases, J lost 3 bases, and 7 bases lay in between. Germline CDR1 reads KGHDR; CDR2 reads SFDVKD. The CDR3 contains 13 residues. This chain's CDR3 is CATSDSSRYEQYF. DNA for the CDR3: TGTGCCACCAGTGATTCTTCACGCTACGAGCAGTACTTC.

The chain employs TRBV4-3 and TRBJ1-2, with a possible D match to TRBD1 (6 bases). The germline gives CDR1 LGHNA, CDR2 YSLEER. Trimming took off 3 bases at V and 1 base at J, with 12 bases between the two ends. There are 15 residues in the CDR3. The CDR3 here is CASSQGAGGNYGYTF. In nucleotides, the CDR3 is TGCGCCAGCAGCCAGGGGGCAGGAGGTAACTATGGCTACACCTTC.

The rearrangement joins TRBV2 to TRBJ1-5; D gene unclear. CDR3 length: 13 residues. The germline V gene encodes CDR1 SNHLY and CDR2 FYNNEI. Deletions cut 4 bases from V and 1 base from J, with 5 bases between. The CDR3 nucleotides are TGTGCCAGCAGTGGTGAGAGCAATCAGCCCCAGCATTTT. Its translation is CASSGESNQPQHF.

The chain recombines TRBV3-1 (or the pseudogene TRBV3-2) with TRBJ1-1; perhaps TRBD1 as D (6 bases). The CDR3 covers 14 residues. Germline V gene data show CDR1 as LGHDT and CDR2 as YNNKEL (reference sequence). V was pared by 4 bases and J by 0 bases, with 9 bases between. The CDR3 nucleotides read TGTGCCAGCAGCCGAACAGGGATGAACACTGAAGCTTTCTTT. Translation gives CASSRTGMNTEAFF.

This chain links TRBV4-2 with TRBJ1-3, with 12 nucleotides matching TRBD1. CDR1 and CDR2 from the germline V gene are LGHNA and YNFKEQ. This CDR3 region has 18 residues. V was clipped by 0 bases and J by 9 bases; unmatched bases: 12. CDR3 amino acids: CASSQEGSGQGAWSTIYF. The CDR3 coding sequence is TGTGCCAGCAGCCAAGAAGGTTCGGGACAGGGGGCTTGGAGCACCATATATTTT.

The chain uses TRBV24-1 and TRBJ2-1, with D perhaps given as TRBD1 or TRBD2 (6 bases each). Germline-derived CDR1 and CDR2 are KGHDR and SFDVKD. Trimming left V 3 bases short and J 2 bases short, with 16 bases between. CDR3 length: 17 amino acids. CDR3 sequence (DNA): TGTGCCACCAGTGATGGGGGGCTCCTGACGACCTACAATGAGCAGTTCTTC. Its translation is CATSDGGLLTTYNEQFF.

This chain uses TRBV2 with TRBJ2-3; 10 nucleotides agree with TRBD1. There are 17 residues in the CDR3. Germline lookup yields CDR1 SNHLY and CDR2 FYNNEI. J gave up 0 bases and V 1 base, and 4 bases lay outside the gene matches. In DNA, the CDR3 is TGTGCCAGCAGTGAAGGGGACAGGGGACATAGCACAGATACGCAGTATTTT. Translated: CASSEGDRGHSTDTQYF.

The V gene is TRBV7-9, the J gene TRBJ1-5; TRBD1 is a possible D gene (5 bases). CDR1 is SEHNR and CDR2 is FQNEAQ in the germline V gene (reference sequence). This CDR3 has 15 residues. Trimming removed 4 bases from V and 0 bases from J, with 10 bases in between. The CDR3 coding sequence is TGTGCCAGCAGCTCGGGGGGGAATAGCAATCAGCCCCAGCATTTT. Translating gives CASSSGGNSNQPQHF.

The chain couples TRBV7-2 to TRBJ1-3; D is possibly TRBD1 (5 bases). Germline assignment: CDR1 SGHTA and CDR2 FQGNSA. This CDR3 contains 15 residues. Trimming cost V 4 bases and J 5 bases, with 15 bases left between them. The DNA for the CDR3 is TGTGCCAGCAGCTCCCGGGTGGGGGTCCGAAACACCATATATTTT. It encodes CASSSRVGVRNTIYF.

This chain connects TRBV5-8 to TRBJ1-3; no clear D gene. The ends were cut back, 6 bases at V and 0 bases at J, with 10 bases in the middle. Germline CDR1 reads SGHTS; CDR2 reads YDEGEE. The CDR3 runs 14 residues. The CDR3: CASIRVVSGNTIYF. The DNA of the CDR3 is TGTGCCAGCATACGAGTCGTCTCTGGAAACACCATATATTTT.

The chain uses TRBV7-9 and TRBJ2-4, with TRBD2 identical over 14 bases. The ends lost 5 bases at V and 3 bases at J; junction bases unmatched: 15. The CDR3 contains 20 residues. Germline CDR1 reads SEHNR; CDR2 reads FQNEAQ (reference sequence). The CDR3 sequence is CASSTNYGTSGSGGKNIQYF. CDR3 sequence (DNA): TGTGCCAGCAGCACGAACTACGGGACTAGCGGGAGCGGGGGCAAAAACATTCAGTACTTC.

CDR3 amino acids: CASSLSTGEAFF. The DNA for the CDR3 is TGTGCCAGTAGTCTTTCGACAGGTGAAGCTTTCTTT. The chain combines TRBV19 with TRBJ1-1, with D possibly matching TRBD1 (6 bases). This CDR3 region has 12 residues. CDR1 and CDR2 from the germline V gene are LNHDA and SQIVND (reference sequence). V was trimmed by 5 bases and J by 7 bases, leaving 11 bases between them.

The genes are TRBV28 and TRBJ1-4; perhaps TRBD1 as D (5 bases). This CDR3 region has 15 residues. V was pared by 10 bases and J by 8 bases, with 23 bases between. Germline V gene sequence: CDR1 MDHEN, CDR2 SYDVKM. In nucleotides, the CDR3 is TGTGCCACACAACTCCCGTCGGGGGGGGTGGAAAAACTGTTTTTT. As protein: CATQLPSGGVEKLFF.

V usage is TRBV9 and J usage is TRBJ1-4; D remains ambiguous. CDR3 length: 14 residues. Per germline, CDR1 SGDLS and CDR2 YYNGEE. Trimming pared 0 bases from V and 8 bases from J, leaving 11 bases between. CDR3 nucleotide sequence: TGTGCCAGCAGCGTAGGGCACCCGACGGAAAAACTGTTTTTT. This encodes CASSVGHPTEKLFF.